The rows below give T cell receptor beta chains drawn from one sample of a study of blood T cell repertoires in COVID-19. Generated by immunoSEQ multiplex PCR, the TCRdb table keeps only in-frame clones and is missing some. The sample shows roughly 230,000 clones, 85% to 90% of them seen only once. The sample consisted of peripheral blood. The receptors come from a woman between 35 and 50 years old who had recovered from COVID-19. CDR3s include the opening cysteine and the closing phenylalanine or tryptophan. The order of the fields is V gene, J gene, clone size, D gene, CDR3 protein, CDR3 DNA. The D gene is left open where the match is weak. Clone size is given for some rows only: seen once, a few or many times, or a class if the clone is expanded.

TRBV10-3,TRBJ2-5,-,-,CAISDSTGTPQETQYF,TGTGCCATCAGTGATTCGACCGGGACACCCCAAGAGACCCAGTACTTC
TRBV3-1/TRBV3-2,TRBJ2-5,once,-,CASSQGGQETQYF,TGTGCCAGCAGCCAGGGGGGGCAGGAGACCCAGTACTTC
TRBV29-1,TRBJ2-6,-,TRBD1,CSATGVANVLTF,TGCAGCGCAACAGGGGTGGCCAACGTCCTGACTTTC
TRBV29-1,TRBJ1-3,-,-,CSVEMGDKLGAYTIYF,TGCAGCGTTGAAATGGGGGACAAGCTGGGCGCCTACACCATATATTTT
TRBV18,TRBJ1-2,-,TRBD1,CASSPIPGQTILYGYTF,TGTGCCAGCTCACCCATCCCGGGACAGACCATATTGTATGGCTACACCTTC
TRBV28,TRBJ2-1,-,-,CASSSGGRASYNEQFF,TGTGCCAGCAGCTCGGGGGGCCGCGCCTCCTACAATGAGCAGTTCTTC
TRBV7-8,TRBJ1-2,-,-,CASSLSGDYGYTF,TGTGCCAGCAGTCTTTCGGGGGACTATGGCTACACCTTC
TRBV28,TRBJ2-3,-,TRBD2,CASRSRGGPRDTQYF,TGTGCCAGCAGGAGCCGGGGGGGCCCTAGGGATACGCAGTATTTT
TRBV4-2,TRBJ2-2,-,-,CASSQESSTGELFF,TGTGCCAGCAGCCAAGAGAGCTCTACCGGGGAGCTGTTTTTT
TRBV4-2,TRBJ1-1,few,TRBD1,CASSQGQGVGNTEAFF,TGTGCCAGCAGCCAGGGACAGGGGGTGGGGAACACTGAAGCTTTCTTT
TRBV3-1/TRBV3-2,TRBJ1-2,-,-,CASSQVGQLISNYGYTF,TGTGCCAGCAGCCAAGTAGGACAACTGATCTCTAACTATGGCTACACCTTC
TRBV5-6,TRBJ1-1,-,TRBD1,CASSLRGTGITEAFF,TGTGCCAGCAGCTTGCGTGGGACAGGGATCACTGAAGCTTTCTTT
TRBV5-8,TRBJ2-2,-,TRBD2,CASSRGLAENTGELFF,TGTGCCAGCAGCCGAGGCCTAGCGGAGAACACCGGGGAGCTGTTTTTT
TRBV3-1/TRBV3-2,TRBJ1-4,-,-,CATRGGGEKLFF,TGTGCGACCCGGGGCGGGGGTGAAAAACTGTTTTTT
TRBV7-9,TRBJ1-5,once,-,CASSLAPGPQGQPQHF,TGTGCCAGCAGCTTAGCCCCCGGTCCCCAGGGGCAGCCCCAGCATTTT
TRBV2,TRBJ1-5,-,TRBD1,CASSDRDRGNQPQHF,TGTGCCAGTTCTGATCGGGACAGGGGGAACCAGCCCCAGCATTTT
TRBV5-1,TRBJ2-2,few,TRBD1,CASSPQGDTGELFF,TGCGCCAGCAGCCCTCAGGGGGACACCGGGGAGCTGTTTTTT
TRBV6-2/TRBV6-3,TRBJ2-1,few,TRBD2,CASSYARGGEQFF,TGTGCCAGCAGTTACGCCCGGGGGGGTGAGCAGTTCTTC
TRBV9,TRBJ1-6,-,TRBD1,CASSVGTGFSPLHF,TGTGCCAGCAGCGTTGGGACAGGATTTTCACCCCTCCACTTT
TRBV10-3,TRBJ2-3,-,-,CAIRTSTDTQYF,TGTGCCATCAGGACTAGCACAGATACGCAGTATTTT
TRBV6-5,TRBJ1-1,-,TRBD1,CASHRGRTEAFF,TGTGCCAGCCACAGGGGGAGGACTGAAGCTTTCTTT
TRBV3-1/TRBV3-2,TRBJ1-1,few,-,CASSQYGNTEAFF,TGTGCCAGCAGCCAATACGGGAACACTGAAGCTTTCTTT
TRBV11-2,TRBJ2-1,-,TRBD2,CASSPMASGGEGEQFF,TGTGCCAGCAGCCCTATGGCTAGCGGGGGGGAGGGTGAGCAGTTCTTC
TRBV29-1,TRBJ2-5,-,TRBD1,CSALGGTGVETQYF,TGCAGCGCACTTGGCGGGACAGGGGTAGAGACCCAGTACTTC
TRBV11-2,TRBJ1-2,-,-,CASSLYEGAGVGYTF,TGTGCCAGCAGCTTATACGAAGGGGCGGGGGTTGGCTACACCTTC
TRBV29-1,TRBJ2-1,-,-,CSVKTDNNEQFF,TGCAGCGTTAAGACAGATAACAATGAGCAGTTCTTC
TRBV13,TRBJ1-2,-,TRBD1,CASSGGTGDGYTF,TGTGCCAGCAGCGGAGGGACAGGGGATGGCTACACCTTC
TRBV28,TRBJ1-2,-,-,CASSSGSFYGYTF,TGTGCCAGCAGCAGTGGCAGTTTCTATGGCTACACCTTC
TRBV19,TRBJ2-6,-,TRBD1,CASIQGAGANVLTF,TGTGCCTCCATTCAGGGGGCTGGGGCCAACGTCCTGACTTTC
TRBV6-6,TRBJ2-1,once,TRBD2,CASSLSGTGGQFF,TGTGCCAGCAGTCTAAGCGGGACGGGGGGACAGTTCTTC
TRBV5-1,TRBJ1-2,-,TRBD1,CASMTGANYGYTF,TGCGCCAGCATGACAGGGGCTAACTATGGCTACACCTTC
TRBV18,TRBJ1-1,-,-,CASSQTVGVTEAFF,TGTGCCAGCTCACAGACTGTGGGAGTCACTGAAGCTTTCTTT
TRBV12-3/TRBV12-4,TRBJ1-5,once,TRBD1,CASRTGGNQPQHF,TGTGCCAGCAGGACAGGGGGCAATCAGCCCCAGCATTTT
TRBV7-7,TRBJ1-5,once,TRBD1,CASSFYRGYSNQPQHF,TGTGCCAGCAGCTTTTACAGGGGTTATAGCAATCAGCCCCAGCATTTT
TRBV18,TRBJ2-5,-,-,CASSPSEETQYF,TGTGCCAGCTCACCCAGCGAAGAGACCCAGTACTTC
TRBV16,TRBJ2-3,-,-,CASSQDYLTDTQYF,TGTGCCAGCAGCCAAGACTACCTCACAGATACGCAGTATTTT
TRBV10-3,TRBJ2-1,-,-,CAISEGQLYNEQFF,TGTGCCATCAGTGAGGGACAGCTCTACAATGAGCAGTTCTTC
TRBV19,TRBJ1-4,few,-,CASRKDIPGEKLFF,TGTGCCAGTAGGAAGGACATTCCTGGTGAAAAACTGTTTTTT
TRBV30,TRBJ2-5,-,-,CAWTYEEETQYF,TGTGCCTGGACATATGAGGAAGAGACCCAGTACTTC
TRBV6-5,TRBJ1-6,-,TRBD1,CASSYPTGGRSPLHF,TGTGCCAGCAGTTACCCGACAGGGGGAAGGTCACCCCTCCACTTT
TRBV9,TRBJ1-3,-,-,CASSVAGFPGNTIYF,TGTGCCAGCAGCGTCGCAGGGTTCCCTGGAAACACCATATATTTT
TRBV5-6,TRBJ1-5,-,-,CASSLAGQPQHF,TGTGCCAGCAGCTTGGCCGGTCAGCCCCAGCATTTT
TRBV15,TRBJ2-1,-,-,CATSRELTSISYNEQFF,TGTGCCACCAGCAGAGAACTAACATCAATCTCCTACAATGAGCAGTTCTTC
TRBV2,TRBJ1-5,-,-,CASSEAVSPLPNQPQHF,TGTGCCAGCAGTGAAGCCGTTAGTCCCCTGCCGAATCAGCCCCAGCATTTT
TRBV28,TRBJ2-3,few,TRBD2,CASSPGTSSSHTQYF,TGTGCCAGCAGTCCCGGGACTAGCAGTTCTCATACGCAGTATTTT